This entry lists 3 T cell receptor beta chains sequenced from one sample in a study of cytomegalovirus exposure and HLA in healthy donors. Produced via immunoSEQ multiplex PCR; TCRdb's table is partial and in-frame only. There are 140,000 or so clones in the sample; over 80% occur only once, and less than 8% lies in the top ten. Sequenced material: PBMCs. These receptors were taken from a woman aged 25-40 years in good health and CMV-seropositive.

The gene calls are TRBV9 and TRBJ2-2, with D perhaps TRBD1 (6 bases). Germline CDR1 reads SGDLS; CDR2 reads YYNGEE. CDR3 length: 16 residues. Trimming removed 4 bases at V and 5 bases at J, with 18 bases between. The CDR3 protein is CASSPQGTLLTGELFF. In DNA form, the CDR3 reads TGTGCCAGCAGCCCCCAGGGGACCCTGCTGACCGGGGAGCTGTTTTTT.

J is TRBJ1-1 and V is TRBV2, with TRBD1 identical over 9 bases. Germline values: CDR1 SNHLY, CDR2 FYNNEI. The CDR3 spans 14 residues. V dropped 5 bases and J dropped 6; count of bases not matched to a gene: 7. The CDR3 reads CASSKKRDRAEAFF. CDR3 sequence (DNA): TGTGCCAGCAGTAAGAAACGGGACAGGGCTGAAGCTTTCTTT.

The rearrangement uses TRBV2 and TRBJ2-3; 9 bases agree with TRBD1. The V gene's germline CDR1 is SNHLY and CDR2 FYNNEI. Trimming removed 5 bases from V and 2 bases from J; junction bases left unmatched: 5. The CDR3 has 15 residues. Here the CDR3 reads CASSLQGAFTDTQYF. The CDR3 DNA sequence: TGTGCCAGCAGTTTACAGGGGGCCTTCACAGATACGCAGTATTTT.